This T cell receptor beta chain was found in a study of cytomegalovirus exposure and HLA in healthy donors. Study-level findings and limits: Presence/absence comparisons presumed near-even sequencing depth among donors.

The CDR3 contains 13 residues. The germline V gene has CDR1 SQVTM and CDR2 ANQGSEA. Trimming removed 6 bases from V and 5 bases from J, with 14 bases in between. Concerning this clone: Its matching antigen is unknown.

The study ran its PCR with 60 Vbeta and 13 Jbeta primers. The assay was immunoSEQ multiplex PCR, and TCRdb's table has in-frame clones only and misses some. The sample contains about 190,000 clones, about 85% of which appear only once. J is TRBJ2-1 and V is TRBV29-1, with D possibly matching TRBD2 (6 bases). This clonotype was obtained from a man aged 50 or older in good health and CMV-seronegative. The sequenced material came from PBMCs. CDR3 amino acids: CSVLGSGDNEQFF. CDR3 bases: TGCAGCGTCCTCGGGTCGGGAGACAATGAGCAGTTCTTC.